Listed below are T cell receptor beta chains from one sample, sequenced in a study of regulatory T cells in long-lasting Graves disease. A single record per CDR3 protein comes from TCRdb applying MiXCR to the multiplex PCR reads. Among roughly 520,000 distinct CDR3 sequences, 9.5% to 15% were seen once, and the ten largest hold around 10%. These same data were also listed under a study on T cells in Graves' hyperthyroidism and ophthalmopathy.

The input for sequencing was peripheral blood mononuclear cells (PBMCs), taken at new diagnosis, from a patient treated with antithyroid drugs. All receptors come from a woman in her 30s with Graves disease. The conserved cysteine and the conserved F or W are not part of the CDR3 here. D genes are given only for firm matches.

ASSLQLSGTGNGYT,TRBD1,TRBJ1-2,TRBV5-5
ASSSRASTNTDTQY,NA,TRBJ2-3,TRBV6-2/TRBV6-3
ASSPLLAGGKGTYNEQF,TRBD2,TRBJ2-1,TRBV18
ASSVAGTLTYEQY,TRBD2,TRBJ2-7,TRBV19
ASSPTGHYGYT,NA,TRBJ1-2,TRBV5-6
ASSEGSTNEQF,NA,TRBJ2-1,TRBV11-2
AISDSGLRGYEQY,NA,TRBJ2-7,TRBV10-3
ASSPSFRGPYNEQF,NA,TRBJ2-1,TRBV9
ASSLASRALETQY,NA,TRBJ2-5,TRBV7-2
ASIPARNTEAF,NA,TRBJ1-1,TRBV19
ASSESRQPLAEQY,NA,TRBJ2-7,TRBV2
ASRWDRVNTGELF,TRBD1,TRBJ2-2,TRBV6-1
ASTPSGNQPQH,NA,TRBJ1-5,TRBV6-1
ASTSREGEHEQY,NA,TRBJ2-7,TRBV6-2/TRBV6-3
ASSEAQILAGVGPYEQY,TRBD2,TRBJ2-7,TRBV2
SARDRFRGTQH,TRBD1,TRBJ1-5,TRBV20-1
ASSPSQGSPLH,NA,TRBJ1-6,TRBV11-3
ATSRDNGGANTEAF,NA,TRBJ1-1,TRBV15
ASSYPREDTNTEAF,NA,TRBJ1-1,TRBV19
ASSIRVPTRSFFYEQY,NA,TRBJ2-7,TRBV19
ASSLGRGPDTQY,NA,TRBJ2-3,TRBV5-1
ASSSTSGSDTQY,TRBD2,TRBJ2-3,TRBV12-3/TRBV12-4
ASSFGTARGDEQY,TRBD2,TRBJ2-7,TRBV6-5
ASSSPRAGLNEQF,NA,TRBJ2-1,TRBV4-2
ASSQGSGSEAF,NA,TRBJ1-1,TRBV3-1
SAIRTGDQPQH,TRBD1,TRBJ1-5,TRBV20-1
ASSQDAGTSGNSYNEQF,TRBD2,TRBJ2-1,TRBV3-1
ASSPGRTSTDTQY,NA,TRBJ2-3,TRBV11-2
SVFVDSYEQY,NA,TRBJ2-7,TRBV29-1
ASSLLSALVYEQY,NA,TRBJ2-7,TRBV5-1
ASSLAASREETQY,NA,TRBJ2-5,TRBV5-1
ASSILAATGTQY,NA,TRBJ2-5,TRBV19
ASSLIREAETQY,NA,TRBJ2-5,TRBV5-4
ASSHGDGTYEQY,NA,TRBJ2-7,TRBV27
ASSFESYEQY,NA,TRBJ2-7,TRBV7-2
ASSARQGWGTEAF,TRBD1,TRBJ1-1,TRBV7-8
AGTGTALTEQF,TRBD1,TRBJ2-1,TRBV19